This T cell receptor beta chain was sequenced in a study of shared clonotypes between healthy human individuals (dated by TCRdb to 2020 to 2021). Broadly, across the study: Three men and a couple of women, aged 18 to 49 years, made up the cohort. For each donor, three plates each were used for CD4 naive and CD4 memory, two plates were used for CD8 naive, and one plate was used for CD8 memory. To estimate repertoire size and how much clonotype sharing occurs between individuals, the study deeply sequenced the blood TCR repertoires of five or six healthy adults. To increase sequencing depth and limit assay-specific biases, TCR repertoire library preparation and sequencing were carried out by different laboratories using diverse techniques. Each donor's leukapheresis produced roughly between roughly 0.9 and 8.9 billion PBMCs. Study-wide conclusions, independent of this receptor: Clonotypes shared by all four sorted-subset donors showed higher generation probabilities than non-shared clonotypes. Naive subsets generally had larger estimated clonotype richness than memory subsets. Because the study included only a small number of donors, the genetic and exposure-history diversity represented was limited. Even with the large sequencing depth, rarefaction of the sorted-subset datasets indicated that sequencing was incomplete. Across a few donors, approximately 5% of naive CD4, roughly 3.3% of naive CD8, 2.3% of memory CD4, and 0.4% of memory CD8 clonotypes were shared. Based on pairwise subsampling, the degree of clonotype sharing among donors was expected to be affected by sequencing depth. Only blood was sampled, and tissue TCR repertoires likely differ from those in blood.

Using the deep immunoSEQ assay, multiplex PCR amplified TCR CDR3 regions from genomic DNA. Extracted genomic DNA from each cell subset was distributed evenly across all wells of several immunoSEQ 96-well plates, and each plate was treated as a replicate. For sorted subsets, 200 ng of genomic DNA, equivalent to about 30,000 T cell genomes, went into each replicate PCR. Purified libraries were quantified with a Qubit 3.0 fluorometer, sized on a Bioanalyzer 2100, and re-quantified with the KAPA Library Quantification kit. Every immunoSEQ 96-well plate was sequenced on a dedicated single-read 150-cycle Illumina NextSeq 550 flow cell. The study's own analysis went as follows. Because only junctional sequences without quality scores were contained in the immunoSEQ output, filtering matching that applied to full-length reads could not be performed. To assign V/J genes and CDR3, sequences were annotated using PyIR, a Python wrapper for IgBLAST v1.9, with IMGT germline references. Reads were filtered out if the reads had weak V/J assignments (E-value above 1e-6), no CDR3, stop codons, out-of-frame junctions, or ambiguous translated residues. V3J clonotypes were defined as sequences sharing the same inferred V gene, J gene, and CDR3 amino acid sequence. Percentage overlap between repertoires was calculated by dividing the number of shared unique clonotypes by the size of the smaller repertoire. Richness of each repertoire was evaluated using RTK rarefaction, the Chao1 estimator, and Recon v2.1 estimates of unobserved clonotypes. OLGA was used to compute generation probabilities for all TCRbeta clonotypes that the gDNA method yielded from a few donors. Entries here come from immuneACCESS through TCRdb and include only in-frame sequences with V and J called. Some clones fail to appear in such tables; in the studies checked, an unresolved V gene covers under half of the shortfall, and the cause of the remainder is unknown. That table gives V, J and clone size, and the DNA gave D and trimming. The sample records under 2,500,000 clones, under 97% of which are singletons. Of the sample, about 0.13% falls within the top ten clones.

About this clone: This clone's antigen is unknown. No qualities accompany the bases; no much larger clone lies one base away.

Donors were healthy HIV-negative adults with no recently reported acute infections or vaccinations. Every donor was a Caucasian adult residing in Nashville, Tennessee, USA. Magnetic negative selection was used to enrich CD4+ T cells, after which naive cells were positively selected on CD45RA and the negative fraction became the memory subset. After blood collection by leukapheresis, PBMCs were isolated using Ficoll-Histopaque density gradient centrifugation and then cryopreserved in the vapor phase of liquid nitrogen. Purity and quantity of every magnetically sorted T cell population were checked by analytical flow cytometry. From each sorted fraction, genomic DNA was isolated and quantified by UV absorbance on a Nanodrop 2000c. The CDR3 has 15 amino acids, counting the end cysteine and phenylalanine. CDR3 DNA is the only sequence kept; it has 45 bases, read in frame from the first base. Taken from the germline V gene, the CDR1 and CDR2 loops are SGHTA and FQGTGA. Relative to germline, V is missing 0 bases and J is missing 3 bases, with 4 bases of the junction outside any gene match.

Sample: naive CD4+ T cells sorted from blood. The cell subset or site label here, explained by the study, means: CD45RA+ positively selected. The clonotype was recovered from a man in his late teens or twenties in good health. The chain was built from TRBV7-3 and TRBJ1-2; TRBD1 fits 7 bases in the junction. The CDR3 corresponds to CASSLTGTAHYGYTF. The nucleotides are TGTGCCAGCAGCTTAACCGGGACAGCACACTATGGCTACACCTTC.